The clone carrying this T cell receptor (beta chain) was detected many times. Its antigen is currently unknown. The read stops 3 residues short of the end of the CDR3; the missing end is completed from the germline J gene. This CDR3 is also generated by other DNA sequences in the sample. Generated by immunoSEQ multiplex PCR, the TCRdb table keeps only in-frame clones and is missing some. The sample was found to contain about 44,000 clones, and every one recurs. This entry is derived from a study of T cell clonality in common variable immunodeficiency. Broader study findings: Compared with controls, CVID subjects had fewer shared TCRbeta clones. TCRbeta clonality was increased in CVID versus healthy controls.

V was pared by 0 bases and J by 3 bases, with 7 bases of the junction left unmatched. In germline, CDR1 is MNHEY, CDR2 SVGEGT. This CDR3 has 16 residues. The TCR originated in a person aged 18-70 years in good health. The chain links TRBV6-2 or TRBV6-3 to TRBJ1-2, with TRBD1 matching 7 bases. The sample comprised peripheral blood mononuclear cells. The DNA read from the CDR3 is TGTGCCAGCAGTTACTCGAGGGACAGCGGAGACTATGGC. As protein: CASSYSRDSGDYG. The entire CDR3 reads CASSYSRDSGDYGYTF.